This T cell receptor beta chain was sequenced for a study of blood T cells in healthy people across ages. The V end was cut by 4 bases, the J end by 0 bases, with 19 bases between. The CDR3 runs 18 residues. Germline V CDR1 and CDR2: LNHDA, SQIVND (reference sequence). Next came a second PCR, run for about 7 to 12 cycles, which used a sample-barcoded 5' primer along with a J-beta primer mix. TCRdb re-analysed the 5' RACE reads in MiXCR, keeping a single row per CDR3 protein. The sample gives 1.5 million to 1.9 million distinct CDR3 sequences, roughly two fifths of which show up once; about 4% is in the top ten.

Sequencing input: blood. J is TRBJ1-5 and V is TRBV19; no firm D call. The sequence came from a woman aged 18 to 35 in good health. The DNA of the CDR3 is TGTGCCAGTAGTAAGACCCGACTGACGAAAAATAGCAATCAGCCCCAGCATTTT. This encodes CASSKTRLTKNSNQPQHF.